This T cell receptor beta chain is from a study of cytomegalovirus exposure and HLA in healthy donors. The CDR3 loop spans 16 amino acids. CDR1 is KGHSH, CDR2 LQKENI, per germline. J was trimmed by 5 bases and V by 2 bases; bases with no gene match: 10. The PCR used 60 Vbeta and 13 Jbeta primers. Sequenced by immunoSEQ multiplex PCR; TCRdb stores in-frame clones only, minus some. This sample has more than 85,000 clones, with about 80% found just once. Specimen: PBMCs. The chain employs TRBV18 and TRBJ1-1; 8 positions match TRBD1. This clonotype was sampled from a woman aged 60 to 75 in good health and CMV-seropositive. In DNA form, the CDR3 reads TGTGCCAGCTCACCAACTTGGACAGGGCGGGGGACTGAAGCTTTCTTT. Protein: CASSPTWTGRGTEAFF.